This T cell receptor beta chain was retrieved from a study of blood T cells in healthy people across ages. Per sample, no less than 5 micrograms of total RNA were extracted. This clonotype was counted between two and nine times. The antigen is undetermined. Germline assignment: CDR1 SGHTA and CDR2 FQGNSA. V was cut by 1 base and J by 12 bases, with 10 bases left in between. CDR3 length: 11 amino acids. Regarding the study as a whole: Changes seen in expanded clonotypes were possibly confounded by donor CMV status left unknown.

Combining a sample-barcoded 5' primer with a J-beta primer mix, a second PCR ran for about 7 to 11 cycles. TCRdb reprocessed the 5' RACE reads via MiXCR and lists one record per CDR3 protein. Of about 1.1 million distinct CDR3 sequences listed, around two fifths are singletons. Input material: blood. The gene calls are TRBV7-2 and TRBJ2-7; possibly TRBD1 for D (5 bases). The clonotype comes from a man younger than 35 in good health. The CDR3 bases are TGTGCCAGCAGCTTAGTTGGGGCGAGGTACTTC. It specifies CASSLVGARYF. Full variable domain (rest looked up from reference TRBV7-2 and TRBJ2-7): GAGVSQSPSNKVTEKGKDVELRCDPISGHTALYWYRQSLGQGLEFLIYFQGNSAPDKSGLPSDRFSAERTGGSVSTLTIQRTQQEDSAVYLCASSLVGARYFGPGTRLTVT.